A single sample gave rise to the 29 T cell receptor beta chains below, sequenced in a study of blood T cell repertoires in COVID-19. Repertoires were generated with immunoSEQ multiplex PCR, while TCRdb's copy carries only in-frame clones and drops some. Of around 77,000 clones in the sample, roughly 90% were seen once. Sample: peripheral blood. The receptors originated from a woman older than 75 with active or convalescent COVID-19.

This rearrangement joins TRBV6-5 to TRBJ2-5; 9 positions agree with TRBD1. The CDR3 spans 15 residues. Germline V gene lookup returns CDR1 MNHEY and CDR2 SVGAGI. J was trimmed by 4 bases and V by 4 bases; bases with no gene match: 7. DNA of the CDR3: TGTGCCAGCAGTTGGGGGGGACAGGGTAGAGAGACCCAGTACTTC. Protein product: CASSWGGQGRETQYF.

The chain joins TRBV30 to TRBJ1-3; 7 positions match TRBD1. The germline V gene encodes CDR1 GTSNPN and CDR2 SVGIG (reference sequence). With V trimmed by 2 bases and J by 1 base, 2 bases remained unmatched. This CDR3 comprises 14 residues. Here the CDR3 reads CAWSKQGSGNTIYF. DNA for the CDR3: TGTGCCTGGAGTAAACAGGGGTCTGGAAACACCATATATTTT.

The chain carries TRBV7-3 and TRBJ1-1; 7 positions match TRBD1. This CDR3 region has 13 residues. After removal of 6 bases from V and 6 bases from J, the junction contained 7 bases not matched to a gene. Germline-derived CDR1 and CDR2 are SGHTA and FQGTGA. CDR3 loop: CASRNRDSSEAFF. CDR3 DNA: TGTGCCAGCAGGAACAGGGACAGCTCTGAAGCTTTCTTT.

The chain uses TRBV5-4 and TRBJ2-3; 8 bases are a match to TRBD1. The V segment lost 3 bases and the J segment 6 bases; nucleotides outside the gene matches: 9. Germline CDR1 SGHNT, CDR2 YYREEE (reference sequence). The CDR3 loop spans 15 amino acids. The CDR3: CASSSWSDREDTQYF. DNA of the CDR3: TGTGCCAGCAGCTCCTGGTCGGACAGGGAGGATACGCAGTATTTT. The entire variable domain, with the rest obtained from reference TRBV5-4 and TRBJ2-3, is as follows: ETGVTQSPTHLIKTRGQQVTLRCSSQSGHNTVSWYQQALGQGPQFIFQYYREEENGRGNFPPRFSGLQFPNYSSELNVNALELDDSALYLCASSSWSDREDTQYFGPGTRLTVL.

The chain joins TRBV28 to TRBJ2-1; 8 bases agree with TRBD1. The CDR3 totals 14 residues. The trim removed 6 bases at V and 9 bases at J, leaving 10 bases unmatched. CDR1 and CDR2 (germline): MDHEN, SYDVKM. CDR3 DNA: TGTGCCAGCAGAACCGGGACAGGAGCCCTTGAGCAGTTCTTC. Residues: CASRTGTGALEQFF.

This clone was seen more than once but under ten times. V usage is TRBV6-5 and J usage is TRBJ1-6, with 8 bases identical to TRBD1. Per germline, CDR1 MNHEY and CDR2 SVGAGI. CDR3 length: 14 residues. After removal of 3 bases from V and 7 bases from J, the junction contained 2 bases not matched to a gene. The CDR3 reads CASSYRTGNSPLHF. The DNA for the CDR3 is TGTGCCAGCAGTTATCGGACAGGGAATTCACCCCTCCACTTT.

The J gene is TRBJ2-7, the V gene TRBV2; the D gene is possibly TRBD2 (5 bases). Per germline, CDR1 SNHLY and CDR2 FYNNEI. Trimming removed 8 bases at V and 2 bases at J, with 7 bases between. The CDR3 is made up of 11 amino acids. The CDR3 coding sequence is TGTGCCAGCGCGGGCGCCTACGAGCAGTACTTC. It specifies CASAGAYEQYF.

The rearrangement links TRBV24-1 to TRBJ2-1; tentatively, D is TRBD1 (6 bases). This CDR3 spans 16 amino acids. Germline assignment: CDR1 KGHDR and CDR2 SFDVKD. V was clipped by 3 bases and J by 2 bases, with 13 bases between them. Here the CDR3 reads CATSDAPGAAYNEQFF. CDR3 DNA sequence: TGTGCCACCAGTGATGCCCCAGGGGCTGCCTACAATGAGCAGTTCTTC.

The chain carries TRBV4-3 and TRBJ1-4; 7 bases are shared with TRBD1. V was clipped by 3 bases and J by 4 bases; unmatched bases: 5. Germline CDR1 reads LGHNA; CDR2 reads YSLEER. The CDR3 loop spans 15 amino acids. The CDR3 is CASSQDRDSNEKLFF. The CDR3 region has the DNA TGCGCCAGCAGCCAGGACCGGGACAGTAATGAAAAACTGTTTTTT.

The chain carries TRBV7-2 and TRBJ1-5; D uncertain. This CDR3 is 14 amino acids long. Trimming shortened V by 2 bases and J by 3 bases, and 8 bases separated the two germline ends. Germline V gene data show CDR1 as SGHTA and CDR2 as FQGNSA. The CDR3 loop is CASSLMRVNQPQHF. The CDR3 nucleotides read TGTGCCAGCAGCTTAATGAGGGTCAATCAGCCCCAGCATTTT. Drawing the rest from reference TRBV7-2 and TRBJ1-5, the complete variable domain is GAGVSQSPSNKVTEKGKDVELRCDPISGHTALYWYRQSLGQGLEFLIYFQGNSAPDKSGLPSDRFSAERTGGSVSTLTIQRTQQEDSAVYLCASSLMRVNQPQHFGDGTRLSIL.

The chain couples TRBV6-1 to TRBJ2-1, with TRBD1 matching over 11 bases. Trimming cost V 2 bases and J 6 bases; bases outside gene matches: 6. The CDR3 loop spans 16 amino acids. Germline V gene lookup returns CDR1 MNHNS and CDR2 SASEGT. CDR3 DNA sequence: TGTGCCAGCAGTGAATTCTTGGGACAGGGGGGCAATGAGCAGTTCTTC. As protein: CASSEFLGQGGNEQFF.

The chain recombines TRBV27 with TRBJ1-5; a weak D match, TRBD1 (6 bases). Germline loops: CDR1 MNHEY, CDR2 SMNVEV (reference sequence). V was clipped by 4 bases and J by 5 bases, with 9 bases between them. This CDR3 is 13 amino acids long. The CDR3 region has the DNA TGTGCCAGCAGTTCTAAGGGGGATCAGCCCCAGCATTTT. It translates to CASSSKGDQPQHF.

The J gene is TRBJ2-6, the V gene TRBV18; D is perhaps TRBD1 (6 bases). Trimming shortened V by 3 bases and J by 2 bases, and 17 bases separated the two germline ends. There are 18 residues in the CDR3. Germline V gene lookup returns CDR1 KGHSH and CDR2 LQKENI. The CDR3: CASSPPGLAGAGANVLTF. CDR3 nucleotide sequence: TGTGCCAGCTCACCCCCGGGTCTTGCAGGGGCTGGGGCCAACGTCCTGACTTTC.

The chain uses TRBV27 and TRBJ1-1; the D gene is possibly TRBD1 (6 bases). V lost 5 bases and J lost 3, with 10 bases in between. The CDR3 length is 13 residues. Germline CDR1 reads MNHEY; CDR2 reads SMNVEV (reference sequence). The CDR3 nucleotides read TGTGCCAGCAGTCTATACAGGGACACTGAAGCTTTCTTT. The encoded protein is CASSLYRDTEAFF.

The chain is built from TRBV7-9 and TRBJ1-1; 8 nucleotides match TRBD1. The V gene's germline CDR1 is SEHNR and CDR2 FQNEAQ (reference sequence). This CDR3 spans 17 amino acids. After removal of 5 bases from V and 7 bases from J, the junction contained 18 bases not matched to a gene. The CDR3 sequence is CASSKSPQRTGTFEAFF. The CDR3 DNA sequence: TGTGCCAGCAGCAAAAGTCCCCAAAGGACAGGGACCTTTGAAGCTTTCTTT.

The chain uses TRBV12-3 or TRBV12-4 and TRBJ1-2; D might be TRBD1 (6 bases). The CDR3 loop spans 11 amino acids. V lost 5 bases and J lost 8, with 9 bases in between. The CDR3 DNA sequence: TGTGCCAGCAGTCACGGACAGGGCTACACCTTC. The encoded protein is CASSHGQGYTF.

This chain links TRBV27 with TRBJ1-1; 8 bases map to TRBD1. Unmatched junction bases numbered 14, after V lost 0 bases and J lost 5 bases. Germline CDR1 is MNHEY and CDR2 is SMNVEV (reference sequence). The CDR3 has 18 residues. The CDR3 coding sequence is TGTGCCAGCAGTTTATCGCTTCCGCGGCAGGGGGCAAAGACTGAAGCTTTCTTT. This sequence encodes CASSLSLPRQGAKTEAFF.

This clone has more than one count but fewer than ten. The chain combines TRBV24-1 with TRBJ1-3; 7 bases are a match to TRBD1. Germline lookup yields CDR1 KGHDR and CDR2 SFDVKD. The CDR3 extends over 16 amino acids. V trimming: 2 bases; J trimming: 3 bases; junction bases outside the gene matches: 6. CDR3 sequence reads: CATSDSSGGSGNTIYF. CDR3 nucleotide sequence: TGTGCCACCAGTGATTCGTCAGGGGGAAGTGGAAACACCATATATTTT.

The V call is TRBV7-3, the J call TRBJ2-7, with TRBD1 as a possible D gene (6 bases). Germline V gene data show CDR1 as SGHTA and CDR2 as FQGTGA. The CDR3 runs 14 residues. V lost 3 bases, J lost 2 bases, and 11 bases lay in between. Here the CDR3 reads CASSFGEGAYEQYF. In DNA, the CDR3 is TGTGCCAGCAGCTTTGGAGAGGGGGCCTACGAGCAGTACTTC.

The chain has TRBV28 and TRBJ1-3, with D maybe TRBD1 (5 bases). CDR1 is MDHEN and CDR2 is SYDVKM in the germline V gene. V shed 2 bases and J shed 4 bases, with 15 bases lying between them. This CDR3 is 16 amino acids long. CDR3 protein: CASSLPGQVWGNTIYF. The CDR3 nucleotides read TGTGCCAGCAGTTTACCAGGGCAGGTCTGGGGAAACACCATATATTTT.

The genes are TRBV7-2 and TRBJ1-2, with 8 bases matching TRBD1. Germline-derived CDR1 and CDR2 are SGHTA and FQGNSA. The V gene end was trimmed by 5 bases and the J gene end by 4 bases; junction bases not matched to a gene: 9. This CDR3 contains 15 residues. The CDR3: CASSPSSGGAYGYTF. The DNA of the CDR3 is TGTGCCAGCAGCCCCTCTTCAGGGGGCGCCTATGGCTACACCTTC.

The CDR3 nucleotides read TGTGCCAGCAGTCGGGACAATCTTAACTATGGCTACACCTTC. This gives the protein CASSRDNLNYGYTF. The V and J genes are TRBV6-5 and TRBJ1-2; TRBD1 is a possible D gene (6 bases). Trimming took off 5 bases at V and 1 base at J, with 11 bases between the two ends. The V gene's germline CDR1 is MNHEY and CDR2 SVGAGI. The CDR3 spans 14 residues.

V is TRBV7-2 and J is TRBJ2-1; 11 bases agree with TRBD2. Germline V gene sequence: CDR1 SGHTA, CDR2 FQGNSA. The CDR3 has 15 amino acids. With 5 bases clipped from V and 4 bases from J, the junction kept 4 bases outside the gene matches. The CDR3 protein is CASSLRLAGYNEQFF. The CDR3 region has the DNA TGTGCCAGCAGCCTGCGACTAGCGGGATACAATGAGCAGTTCTTC.

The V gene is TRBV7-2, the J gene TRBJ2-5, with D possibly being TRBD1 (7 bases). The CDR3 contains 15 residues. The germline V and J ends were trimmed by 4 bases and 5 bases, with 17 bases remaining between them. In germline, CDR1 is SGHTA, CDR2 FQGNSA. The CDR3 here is CASSSAQGGMETQYF. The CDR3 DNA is TGTGCCAGCAGCTCGGCTCAGGGGGGCATGGAGACCCAGTACTTC.

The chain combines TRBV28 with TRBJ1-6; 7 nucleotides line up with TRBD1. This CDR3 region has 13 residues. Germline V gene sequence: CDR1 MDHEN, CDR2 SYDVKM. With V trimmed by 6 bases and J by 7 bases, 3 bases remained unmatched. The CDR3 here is CASRRQGNSPLHF. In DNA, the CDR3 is TGTGCCAGCAGGCGACAGGGCAATTCACCCCTCCACTTT.

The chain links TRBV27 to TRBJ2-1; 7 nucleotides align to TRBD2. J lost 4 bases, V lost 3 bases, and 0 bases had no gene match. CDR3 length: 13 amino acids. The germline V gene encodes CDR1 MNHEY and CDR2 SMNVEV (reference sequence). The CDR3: CASSLRGYNEQFF. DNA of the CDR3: TGTGCCAGCAGTTTGCGGGGGTACAATGAGCAGTTCTTC.

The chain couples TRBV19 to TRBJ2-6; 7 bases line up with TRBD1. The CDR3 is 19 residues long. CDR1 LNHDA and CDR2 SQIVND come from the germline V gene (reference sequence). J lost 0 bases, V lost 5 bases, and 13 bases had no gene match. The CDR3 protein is CASSPTRTGDISGANVLTF. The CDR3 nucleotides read TGTGCCAGTAGTCCGACAAGGACAGGTGATATCTCTGGGGCCAACGTCCTGACTTTC.

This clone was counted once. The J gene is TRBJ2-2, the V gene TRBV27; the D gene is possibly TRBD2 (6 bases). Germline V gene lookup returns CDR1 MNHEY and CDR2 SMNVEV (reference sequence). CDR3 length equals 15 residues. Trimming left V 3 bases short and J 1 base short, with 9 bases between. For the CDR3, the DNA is TGTGCCAGCAGTTTGGGACTGGTGAACACCGGGGAGCTGTTTTTT. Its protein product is CASSLGLVNTGELFF.

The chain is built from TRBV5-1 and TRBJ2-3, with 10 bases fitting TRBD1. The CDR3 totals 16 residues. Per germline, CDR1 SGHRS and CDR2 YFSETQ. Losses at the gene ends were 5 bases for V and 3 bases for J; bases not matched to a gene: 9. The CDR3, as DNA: TGCGCCAGCAGGCCAGGGGACAGGGGCTTTACAGATACGCAGTATTTT. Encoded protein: CASRPGDRGFTDTQYF.